This T cell receptor beta chain originates from a study of blood T cell repertoires in COVID-19. Study summary: Whether acute or convalescent, the COVID-19 samples came from the United States, Italy and Spain.

Per the original methods: Researchers report that nucleated cell counts were estimated from reference gene primer amplification. Assay used: immunoSEQ multiplex PCR; TCRdb lists only in-frame clones, some missing. V, J and clone size derive from that table, while D and trimming were established from the DNA sequence. The table shows 150,000 to 200,000 clones, with 70% to 90% occurring only once. CDR1 is LNHDA and CDR2 is SQIVND in the germline V gene (reference sequence). This CDR3 has 15 amino acids. With 5 bases removed from V and 0 bases from J, the gap between germline ends came to 11 bases. The chain couples TRBV19 to TRBJ2-1; TRBD2 might be the D (6 bases). The sample was PBMCs or T cells enriched from blood (not recorded which). This clonotype was obtained from a woman under 30 who had recovered from COVID-19. The CDR3 loop reads CASSQRAGSYNEQFF. The CDR3 nucleotides read TGTGCCAGTAGTCAAAGAGCGGGCTCCTACAATGAGCAGTTCTTC.